The source of this T cell receptor beta chain is a study of CXCR3-negative and CXCR3-positive naive CD8 T cells. Findings and limits, study-wide: In naive cells, CXCR3-negative and CXCR3-positive subsets had similar TRBV-TRBJ usage; memory cells differed. Researchers report CXCR3 expression partially decreased after cryopreservation, with fresh PBMCs used in most assays. CXCR3-expressing naive cells carried TRB CDR3s more hydrophobic than those of CXCR3-negative naive cells.

Researchers prepared the TRB cDNA libraries using 5' RACE with UMI labels. TCRdb reprocessed the 5' RACE reads and keeps a single row for each CDR3 protein, giving no DNA. Its clone listing holds approximately 100,000 distinct CDR3 sequences. As for this clonotype: What it recognizes is unknown.

The CDR3 runs to 15 residues. From germline, CDR1 is SGDLS and CDR2 YYNGEE. The gene calls are TRBV9 and TRBJ2-1; the D call of TRBD2 rests on TCRdb alone, since no DNA is present to check it. This sequence was found in a human donor in good health. Some clones in this sample may be carry-over from other donors' samples. Sample: naive CXCR3+ CD8+ T cells from blood. Subset reported: CD45RO-CCR7+CD27+CD95- naive CD8+ T cells expressing CXCR3 (TNR3+). CDR3 protein: CASSEWTSPDNEQFF.